The 3 T cell receptor beta chains below were found in one sample sequenced in a study of shared clonotypes between healthy human individuals. Here immunoSEQ multiplex PCR was the method, and the copy in TCRdb shows in-frame clones only, minus some. The sample shows roughly 2.5 million clones, around nine tenths of them seen only once. Sequencing used naive CD4+ T cells sorted from blood. Regarding subset: CD45RA+ positively selected. The origin of the receptors is a man aged 18 to 35 in good health.

The genes are TRBV18 and TRBJ1-5, with D unresolved. This CDR3 contains 15 residues. Trimming took 1 base from V and 6 from J, leaving 13 bases between them. CDR1 KGHSH and CDR2 LQKENI come from the germline V gene. DNA for the CDR3: TGTGCCAGCTCACCACGGCCCTTGGATACTCAGCCCCAGCATTTT. Translation gives CASSPRPLDTQPQHF.

The chain links TRBV28 to TRBJ1-3; the D gene is possibly TRBD1 (6 bases). The CDR3 covers 14 residues. Trimming removed 7 bases at V and 4 bases at J, with 14 bases between. Germline V gene data show CDR1 as MDHEN and CDR2 as SYDVKM. The chain's CDR3 is CASIGGGIGNTIYF. CDR3 nucleotide sequence: TGTGCCAGCATAGGAGGGGGTATCGGAAACACCATATATTTT.

The chain combines TRBV19 with TRBJ1-5; no definite D call. V shed 6 bases and J shed 0 bases, with 15 bases lying between them. This CDR3 has 16 amino acids. Germline lookup yields CDR1 LNHDA and CDR2 SQIVND (reference sequence). In DNA, the CDR3 is TGTGCCAGTAGCCAACTTCAGGTGTATAGCAATCAGCCCCAGCATTTT. This sequence encodes CASSQLQVYSNQPQHF.